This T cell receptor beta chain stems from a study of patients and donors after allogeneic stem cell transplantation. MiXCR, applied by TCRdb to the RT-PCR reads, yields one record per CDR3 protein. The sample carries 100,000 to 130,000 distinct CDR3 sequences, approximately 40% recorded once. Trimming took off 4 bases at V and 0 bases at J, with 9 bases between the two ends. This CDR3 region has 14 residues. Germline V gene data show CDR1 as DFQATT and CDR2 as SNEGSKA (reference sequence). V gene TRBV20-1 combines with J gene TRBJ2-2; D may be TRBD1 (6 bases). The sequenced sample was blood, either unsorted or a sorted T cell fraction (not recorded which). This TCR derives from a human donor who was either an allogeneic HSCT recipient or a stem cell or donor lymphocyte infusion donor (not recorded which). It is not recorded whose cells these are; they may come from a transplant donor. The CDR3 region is CSAKGHSNTGELFF. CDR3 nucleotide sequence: TGCAGTGCTAAGGGACATTCGAACACCGGGGAGCTGTTTTTT.